These 7 T cell receptor beta chains share one sample of origin, sequenced in a study of T cells in tuberculosis. Described time point: new active TB diagnosis, blood taken before or within 7 days of starting treatment. Only in-frame clones appear in the TCRdb table, and some are missing; sequencing was by immunoSEQ multiplex PCR. The table shows 29,000 or so clones, with 92% occurring only once. Sequencing was performed on PBMCs, taken at tuberculosis diagnosis. The receptors stem from an adult with tuberculosis.

The chain couples TRBV2 to TRBJ2-1; D is uncertain. V gave up 3 bases and J gave up 0 bases, with 9 bases separating them. This CDR3 spans 15 amino acids. Germline V gene lookup returns CDR1 SNHLY and CDR2 FYNNEI. For the CDR3, the DNA is TGTGCCAGCAGTGAGTCAGGTAGCTCCTACAATGAGCAGTTCTTC. It is translated as CASSESGSSYNEQFF.

This chain connects TRBV6-4 to TRBJ2-1, with D maybe TRBD2 (5 bases). The CDR3 covers 12 residues. V lost 2 bases to trimming and J lost 9 bases, with 8 bases between them. The germline gives CDR1 MRHNA, CDR2 SNTAGT. CDR3 nucleotide sequence: TGTGCCAGCAGTGACCCGAGCGGTGAGCAGTTCTTC. Its protein product is CASSDPSGEQFF.

The chain uses TRBV2 and TRBJ1-1, with D uncertain. V lost 8 bases and J lost 6, with 19 bases in between. Germline values: CDR1 SNHLY, CDR2 FYNNEI. The CDR3 totals 14 residues. The CDR3 DNA reads TGTGCCAGCCTCCTTGGGCTGCACTTGGCTGAAGCTTTCTTT. This codes for CASLLGLHLAEAFF.

This chain joins TRBV10-3 and TRBJ2-3, with TRBD2 matching over 12 bases. V lost 10 bases, J lost 4 bases, and 6 bases stayed unmatched. Looked up from germline, CDR1 is ENHRY and CDR2 is SYGVKD. CDR3 length: 14 residues. The DNA for the CDR3 is TGTGCCACCGGACTAGCGGGGATGGCAGATACGCAGTATTTT. This translates into CATGLAGMADTQYF.

The V gene is TRBV5-1, the J gene TRBJ1-2, with D perhaps matching TRBD1 (5 bases). CDR1 is SGHRS and CDR2 is YFSETQ in the germline V gene. V was shortened by 3 bases and J by 8 bases, with 17 bases between the two germline ends. The CDR3 is made up of 14 amino acids. The CDR3 DNA follows: TGCGCCAGCAGCTCAGATCAGGGCCCACGCGGCTACACCTTC. Translating it yields CASSSDQGPRGYTF.

J is TRBJ1-2 and V is TRBV11-2; TRBD1 matches 10 bases. The CDR3 has 15 residues. V dropped 5 bases and J dropped 8; count of bases not matched to a gene: 11. The germline V gene has CDR1 SGHAT and CDR2 FQNNGV. The CDR3 DNA reads as TGTGCCAGCAGCGATGGGACAGGGGCCGCGATCGGCTACACCTTC. This codes for CASSDGTGAAIGYTF.

CDR3 protein: CASSLLAEPPNYGYTF. CDR3 in DNA: TGCGCCAGCAGCTTGCTGGCGGAGCCCCCTAACTATGGCTACACCTTC. The V and J genes are TRBV5-1 and TRBJ1-2; the D is unclear. This CDR3 region has 16 residues. Trimming left V 1 base short and J 0 bases short, with 13 bases between. Looked up from germline, CDR1 is SGHRS and CDR2 is YFSETQ.